The 4 T cell receptor beta chains below all came from one sample that was sequenced in a study of blood T cells in healthy people across ages. The use of a sample-barcoded 5' primer and a J-beta primer mix characterized a second PCR of about 6 to 11 cycles. One entry per CDR3 protein, called by TCRdb with MiXCR from the 5' RACE reads. The data contain 1,500,000 or so distinct CDR3 sequences, around 55% of them singletons. Sequencing used blood. Receptors originate from a young man in good health.

This clonotype was observed once. The chain carries TRBV5-1 and TRBJ2-3; 11 bases match TRBD2. The V gene end was trimmed by 4 bases and the J gene end by 2 bases; junction bases not matched to a gene: 6. The CDR3 has 16 residues. Germline CDR1 and CDR2: SGHRS and YFSETQ. This CDR3 is CASSPGLAEFTDTQYF. The CDR3 DNA reads TGCGCCAGCAGCCCGGGACTAGCGGAATTCACAGATACGCAGTATTTT.

This chain uses TRBV6-1 with TRBJ1-4, with 7 bases lining up with TRBD1. Germline V gene sequence: CDR1 MNHNS, CDR2 SASEGT. V lost 2 bases to trimming and J lost 14 bases; unmatched junction nucleotides: 14. The CDR3 sequence is 15 residues long. Here the CDR3 reads CASSEPTGSSGELFF. The CDR3 coding sequence is TGTGCCAGCAGTGAACCGACAGGGAGTAGTGGAGAGCTGTTTTTT.

This clonotype was detected only a few times. The gene calls are TRBV29-1 and TRBJ2-1; tentatively, D is TRBD1 (5 bases). This CDR3 comprises 12 residues. Trimming shortened V by 7 bases and J by 8 bases, and 15 bases separated the two germline ends. Germline assignment: CDR1 SQVTM and CDR2 ANQGSEA. The CDR3 region is CSAADSFHEQFF. CDR3 sequence (DNA): TGCAGCGCTGCTGACAGTTTTCATGAGCAGTTCTTC.

V is TRBV18 and J is TRBJ1-2; D perhaps matches TRBD1 (5 bases). The germline V gene has CDR1 KGHSH and CDR2 LQKENI. The length of the CDR3 is 17 residues. The V gene lost 2 bases and the J gene lost 8 bases, with 24 bases spanning the gap. CDR3 in DNA: TGTGCCAGCTCACCATCAACCGGGCAGGGAACAACGACCGGCTACACCTTC. This encodes CASSPSTGQGTTTGYTF.